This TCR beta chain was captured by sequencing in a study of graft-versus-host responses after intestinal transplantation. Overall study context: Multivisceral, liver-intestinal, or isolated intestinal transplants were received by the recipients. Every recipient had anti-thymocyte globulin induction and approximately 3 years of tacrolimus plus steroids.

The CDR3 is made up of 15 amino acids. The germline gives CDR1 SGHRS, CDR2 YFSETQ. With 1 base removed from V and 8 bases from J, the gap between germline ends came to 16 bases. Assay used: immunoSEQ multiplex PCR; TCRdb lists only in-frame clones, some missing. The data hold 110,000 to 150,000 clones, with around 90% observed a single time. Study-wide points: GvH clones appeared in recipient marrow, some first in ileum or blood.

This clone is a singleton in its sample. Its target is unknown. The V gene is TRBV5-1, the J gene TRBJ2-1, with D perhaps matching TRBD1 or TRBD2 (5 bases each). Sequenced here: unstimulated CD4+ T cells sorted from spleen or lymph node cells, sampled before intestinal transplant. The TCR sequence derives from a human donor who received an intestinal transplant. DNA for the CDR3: TGCGCCAGCAGCTTGAGTGGGACCGCCGGGGATGAGCAGTTCTTC. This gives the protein CASSLSGTAGDEQFF. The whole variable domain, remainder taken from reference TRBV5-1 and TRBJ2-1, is KAGVTQTPRYLIKTRGQQVTLSCSPISGHRSVSWYQQTPGQGLQFLFEYFSETQRNKGNFPGRFSGRQFSNSRSEMNVSTLELGDSALYLCASSLSGTAGDEQFFGPGTRLTVL.